What follows describes a single T cell receptor beta chain. Antigen: not known. This CDR3 is 19 amino acids long. V was clipped by 0 bases and J by 6 bases, with 27 bases between them. Germline CDR1 is SGHNT and CDR2 is YYREEE (reference sequence). This record comes from a study of glioma-infiltrating T cells after dendritic cell vaccination. About the study: Samples are from glioblastoma patients in Phase I and II dendritic cell vaccine trials.

Study-wide findings and caveats: Higher TCR clonality did not directly relate to longer survival.

The primer mix had 60 V beta and 13 J beta primers. Using immunoSEQ multiplex PCR, the repertoire was profiled, and TCRdb retains in-frame clones only, with some absent. Of about 3,100 clones in the sample, 60% to 80% were seen once. This TCR derives from a human donor with glioblastoma. The chain has TRBV5-4 and TRBJ1-2; no firm D call. The sample consisted of tumor tissue, taken before dendritic cell vaccination. Written as DNA, the CDR3 is TGTGCCAGCAGCTTGGGGTTTTCGGCACGCGGTGAAGATGAGGATGGCTACACCTTC. Protein product: CASSLGFSARGEDEDGYTF.